The 28 T cell receptor beta chains listed next were all sequenced from one sample in a study of cytomegalovirus exposure and HLA in healthy donors. The study ran its PCR with 60 Vbeta and 13 Jbeta primers. TCRdb keeps only in-frame clones here, not all; method: immunoSEQ multiplex PCR. The sample shows around 27,000 clones, and 0.55% to 0.75% sits with its ten largest clones. Sequencing was carried out using PBMCs. The receptors derive from a man between 25 and 39 years old in good health and CMV-seronegative.

The V gene is TRBV18, the J gene TRBJ1-2, with 7 nucleotides matching TRBD1. CDR1 is KGHSH and CDR2 is LQKENI in the germline V gene. J was trimmed by 6 bases and V by 3 bases; bases with no gene match: 4. The CDR3 contains 13 residues. DNA of the CDR3: TGTGCCAGCTCACCGGGACAGAGTAATGGCTACACCTTC. It codes for CASSPGQSNGYTF.

V is TRBV19 and J is TRBJ1-5; D is undetermined. From germline, CDR1 is LNHDA and CDR2 SQIVND (reference sequence). This CDR3 has 15 residues. Trimming removed 1 base at V and 0 bases at J, with 7 bases between. The CDR3 region is CASSIGKHSNQPQHF. DNA for the CDR3: TGTGCCAGTAGTATAGGAAAGCATAGCAATCAGCCCCAGCATTTT.

V usage is TRBV6-5 and J usage is TRBJ1-2; a possible D gene is TRBD1 (5 bases). CDR3 length equals 14 residues. The germline CDR1 and CDR2 sequences are MNHEY and SVGAGI. Deletions cut 6 bases from V and 3 bases from J, with 14 bases between. The CDR3 sequence: CASRGGDRYYGYTF. CDR3 DNA sequence: TGTGCCAGCAGGGGGGGTGACAGATACTATGGCTACACCTTC.

In terms of frequency, this clone is medium-sized. The chain is built from TRBV14 and TRBJ1-1; tentative D call: TRBD1 (6 bases). V dropped 3 bases and J dropped 8 bases, with 13 bases sitting between them. The V gene's germline CDR1 is SGHDN and CDR2 FVKESK. The CDR3 covers 13 residues. In nucleotides, the CDR3 is TGTGCCAGCAGCCAGGCGACAGGCACGGAAGCTTTCTTT. Amino acid sequence: CASSQATGTEAFF.

The rearrangement links TRBV19 to TRBJ1-2; D possibly corresponds to TRBD1 (6 bases). CDR3 size: 15 residues. Per the germline V gene, CDR1 is LNHDA and CDR2 is SQIVND (reference sequence). The V gene lost 8 bases and the J gene lost 1 base, with 17 bases spanning the gap. Here the CDR3 DNA reads TGTGCCAGTTCCCAAGGGGGAAATAATAACTATGGCTACACCTTC. This sequence encodes CASSQGGNNNYGYTF.

J is TRBJ2-7 and V is TRBV6-5; 7 nucleotides align to TRBD2. The CDR3 is 13 amino acids. Germline assignment: CDR1 MNHEY and CDR2 SVGAGI. V lost 5 bases to trimming and J lost 2 bases; unmatched junction nucleotides: 3. The DNA of the CDR3 is TGTGCCAGCAGTCGGGACTACACCTACGAGCAGTACTTC. Residues: CASSRDYTYEQYF.

The chain combines TRBV11-1 with TRBJ2-7, with 8 nucleotides matching TRBD1. Germline V gene data show CDR1 as SGHAT and CDR2 as FQDESV (reference sequence). V lost 7 bases and J lost 2; bases outside the gene matches: 4. The CDR3 is made up of 13 amino acids. CDR3 coding DNA: TGTGCCAGCACCCCGGACAGGGCCTACGAGCAGTACTTC. Translation gives CASTPDRAYEQYF.

The V call is TRBV5-6, the J call TRBJ1-6, with 8 bases that match TRBD1. This CDR3 region has 14 residues. In germline, CDR1 is SGHDT, CDR2 YYEEEE. Trimming cost V 2 bases and J 14 bases; bases outside gene matches: 9. The CDR3 bases are TGTGCCAGCAGCTTTCAGGGGGCGGTCTCAACCCTCCACTTT. This sequence encodes CASSFQGAVSTLHF.

J is TRBJ2-2 and V is TRBV7-3; maybe TRBD1 (5 bases). Trimming pared 5 bases from V and 7 bases from J, leaving 20 bases between. The CDR3 runs 16 residues. Germline lookup yields CDR1 SGHTA and CDR2 FQGTGA. Here the CDR3 DNA reads TGTGCCAGCAGCCCTCTACTTGCAGGGTTGGGCGGGGAGCTGTTTTTT. Amino acids: CASSPLLAGLGGELFF.

This chain joins TRBV10-3 and TRBJ2-1, with 10 bases aligning to TRBD1. The CDR3 has 13 residues. The V and J ends lost 10 bases and 7 bases, in that order; junction bases with no gene match: 7. Germline V gene sequence: CDR1 ENHRY, CDR2 SYGVKD. The CDR3 region is CANTGTGVNEQFF. As DNA, the CDR3 is TGTGCCAACACCGGGACAGGGGTTAATGAGCAGTTCTTC.

The genes are TRBV5-1 and TRBJ2-7, with 9 bases lining up with TRBD1. Trimming at V came to 0 bases and at J to 6 bases, leaving 16 bases not matched to a gene. The CDR3 consists of 18 residues. Germline values: CDR1 SGHRS, CDR2 YFSETQ. The CDR3 bases are TGCGCCAGCAGCTTGGGGGCCCTACTTCGGGACAGGGCTCGCGAGCAGTACTTC. The encoded protein is CASSLGALLRDRAREQYF.

This chain links TRBV19 with TRBJ2-1; 11 bases align to TRBD2. Germline V gene lookup returns CDR1 LNHDA and CDR2 SQIVND (reference sequence). This CDR3 is 13 amino acids long. With 6 bases clipped from V and 9 bases from J, the junction kept 4 bases outside the gene matches. The CDR3 spells CASRTSGSGEQFF. As DNA, the CDR3 is TGTGCCAGTAGAACTAGCGGGAGTGGTGAGCAGTTCTTC.

The chain is built from TRBV9 and TRBJ1-5; 7 nucleotides agree with TRBD1. Germline CDR1 SGDLS, CDR2 YYNGEE. J was trimmed by 11 bases and V by 4 bases; bases with no gene match: 12. CDR3 length: 14 amino acids. The CDR3 DNA follows: TGTGCCAGCAGCAAAGGAGGGGGCAGAGCGACCCAGCATTTT. Encoded protein: CASSKGGGRATQHF.

The J gene is TRBJ2-3, the V gene TRBV27; TRBD2 matches 12 bases. The CDR3 runs to 18 residues. Germline assignment: CDR1 MNHEY and CDR2 SMNVEV (reference sequence). V trimming: 4 bases; J trimming: 2 bases; junction bases outside the gene matches: 10. Written as DNA, the CDR3 is TGTGCCAGCAGTTCCTCGACTAGCGGGAGTCTCTTCACAGATACGCAGTATTTT. Amino acid sequence: CASSSSTSGSLFTDTQYF.

The chain recombines TRBV11-2 with TRBJ1-3; tentatively, D is TRBD1 (5 bases). Per germline, CDR1 SGHAT and CDR2 FQNNGV. The CDR3 is made up of 14 amino acids. The V end lost 5 bases, the J end lost 11 bases, and 19 bases lay between the germline ends. CDR3 nucleotides: TGTGCCAGCAGCGCAAAAGCCCAGGGTTTTCCCATATATTTT. Amino acid sequence: CASSAKAQGFPIYF.

V usage is TRBV5-1 and J usage is TRBJ2-5, with 8 bases aligning to TRBD2. Germline CDR1 is SGHRS and CDR2 is YFSETQ. The CDR3 runs 15 residues. The trim removed 4 bases at V and 3 bases at J, leaving 8 bases unmatched. The CDR3 DNA follows: TGCGCCAGCAGCGGGGTAGGAGCGGGAGAAGAGACCCAGTACTTC. Protein product: CASSGVGAGEETQYF.

The genes are TRBV10-3 and TRBJ1-6; D is unresolved. V lost 8 bases and J lost 0, with 20 bases in between. Germline V gives CDR1 ENHRY, CDR2 SYGVKD. The CDR3 contains 18 residues. The CDR3 region has the DNA TGTGCCATCTTAAGCGCGCGGGAGGCGAGCTCCTATAATTCACCCCTCCACTTT. This translates into CAILSAREASSYNSPLHF.

The chain uses TRBV6-5 and TRBJ2-7; 8 bases match TRBD2. J gave up 4 bases and V 2 bases, and 7 bases lay outside the gene matches. The germline CDR1 and CDR2 sequences are MNHEY and SVGAGI. The CDR3 is made up of 15 amino acids. DNA for the CDR3: TGTGCCAGCAGTTACGGGGTAGCGGGGCTGTACGAGCAGTACTTC. Amino acids: CASSYGVAGLYEQYF.

The chain carries TRBV28 and TRBJ2-7, with 9 positions matching TRBD2. The CDR3 extends over 15 amino acids. The V and J ends lost 6 bases and 5 bases, in that order; junction bases with no gene match: 11. The germline V gene encodes CDR1 MDHEN and CDR2 SYDVKM. Here the CDR3 reads CASSLLVAGVNEQYF. The CDR3 bases are TGTGCCAGCAGCCTGCTGGTAGCGGGAGTAAACGAGCAGTACTTC.

The genes are TRBV5-1 and TRBJ2-5, with 12 bases that match TRBD2. CDR1 and CDR2 from the germline V gene are SGHRS and YFSETQ. The junction had 5 bases not matched to a gene; V was cut back by 1 base and J by 4 bases. The CDR3 is made up of 16 amino acids. The CDR3 DNA sequence: TGCGCCAGCAGCTTGCGGACTAGCGGGATAGGAGAGACCCAGTACTTC. Amino acid sequence: CASSLRTSGIGETQYF.

The gene calls are TRBV11-3 and TRBJ2-1, with D perhaps TRBD1 (6 bases). V gave up 1 base and J gave up 0 bases, with 10 bases separating them. The CDR3 is 16 amino acids. Germline V gene lookup returns CDR1 SGHNT and CDR2 YENEEA. Written as DNA, the CDR3 is TGTGCCAGCAGCTTAGCAGGGGCTGGCTCCTACAATGAGCAGTTCTTC. This gives the protein CASSLAGAGSYNEQFF.

The chain couples TRBV7-9 to TRBJ2-7, with 7 nucleotides matching TRBD2. Germline V gives CDR1 SEHNR, CDR2 FQNEAQ (reference sequence). V shed 0 bases, J shed 6 bases, and the junction held 5 bases outside the gene matches. The CDR3 runs to 14 residues. As DNA, the CDR3 is TGTGCCAGCAGCTTAGCGCGGGGGATCAGCGAGCAGTACTTC. Translation gives CASSLARGISEQYF.

The chain links TRBV9 to TRBJ1-3; TRBD1 agrees at 9 bases. The CDR3 totals 14 residues. The V segment lost 4 bases and the J segment 2 bases; nucleotides outside the gene matches: 1. Per the germline V gene, CDR1 is SGDLS and CDR2 is YYNGEE. Written as DNA, the CDR3 is TGTGCCAGCAGCCGGGACAGGGCTGGAAACACCATATATTTT. Translated, it gives CASSRDRAGNTIYF. The variable domain in full, completed from reference TRBV9 and TRBJ1-3, reads DSGVTQTPKHLITATGQRVTLRCSPRSGDLSVYWYQQSLDQGLQFLIQYYNGEERAKGNILERFSAQQFPDLHSELNLSSLELGDSALYFCASSRDRAGNTIYFGEGSWLTVV.

The chain joins TRBV10-3 to TRBJ1-4; D is possibly TRBD1 (5 bases). Germline lookup yields CDR1 ENHRY and CDR2 SYGVKD. CDR3 length equals 15 residues. Trimming removed 2 bases from V and 5 bases from J, with 12 bases in between. CDR3 sequence (DNA): TGTGCCATCAGTGAGAATTCCGGGGGGAATGAAAAACTGTTTTTT. Protein: CAISENSGGNEKLFF.

The chain recombines TRBV27 with TRBJ2-3; 11 bases fit TRBD2. The CDR3 has 16 amino acids. Losses at the gene ends were 5 bases for V and 4 bases for J; bases not matched to a gene: 8. Per the germline V gene, CDR1 is MNHEY and CDR2 is SMNVEV (reference sequence). The CDR3 DNA sequence: TGTGCCAGCAGTACCCTATTAGCGGGGGGGCCAGATACGCAGTATTTT. Its protein product is CASSTLLAGGPDTQYF.

This chain connects TRBV27 to TRBJ1-2; D remains unclear. The V gene lost 6 bases and the J gene lost 4 bases, with 9 bases spanning the gap. This CDR3 has 12 residues. Germline V CDR1 and CDR2: MNHEY, SMNVEV (reference sequence). Written as DNA, the CDR3 is TGTGCCAGCAGGAGTCAATCCTATGGCTACACCTTC. It translates to CASRSQSYGYTF.

The J gene is TRBJ1-1, the V gene TRBV19; TRBD1 matches at 10 bases. Germline CDR1 is LNHDA and CDR2 is SQIVND (reference sequence). The V gene end was trimmed by 3 bases and the J gene end by 6 bases; junction bases not matched to a gene: 10. This CDR3 contains 16 residues. The DNA for the CDR3 is TGTGCCAGTAGTATCCGGCCGGGACAGGGGAGGGCTGAAGCTTTCTTT. Translating gives CASSIRPGQGRAEAFF.

This chain links TRBV15 with TRBJ2-3, with D hard to call. The CDR3 sequence is 17 residues long. Germline values: CDR1 LNHNV, CDR2 YYDKDF (reference sequence). V was shortened by 6 bases and J by 2 bases, with 21 bases between the two germline ends. CDR3 DNA sequence: TGTGCCACCAGTTATCCCACCAACGAGGCCTACACAGATACGCAGTATTTT. This sequence encodes CATSYPTNEAYTDTQYF.